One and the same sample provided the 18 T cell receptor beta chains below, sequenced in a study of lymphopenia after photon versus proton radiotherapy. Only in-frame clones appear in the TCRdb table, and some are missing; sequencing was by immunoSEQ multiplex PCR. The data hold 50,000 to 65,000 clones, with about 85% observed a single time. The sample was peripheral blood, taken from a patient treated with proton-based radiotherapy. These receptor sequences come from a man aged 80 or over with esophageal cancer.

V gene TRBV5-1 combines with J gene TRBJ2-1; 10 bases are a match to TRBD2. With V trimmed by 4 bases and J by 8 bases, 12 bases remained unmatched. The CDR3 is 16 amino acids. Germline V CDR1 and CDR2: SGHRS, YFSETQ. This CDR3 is CASSPSTSGVFDEQFF. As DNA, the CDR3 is TGCGCCAGCAGCCCCAGCACTAGCGGGGTGTTCGATGAGCAGTTCTTC.

CDR3 in amino acids: CASRYMGETQYF. CDR3 nucleotides: TGTGCCAGCCGCTATATGGGGGAGACCCAGTACTTC. This rearrangement joins TRBV7-2 to TRBJ2-5; no reliable D call. V dropped 8 bases and J dropped 5 bases, with 12 bases sitting between them. The CDR3 has 12 residues. CDR1 and CDR2 from the germline V gene are SGHTA and FQGNSA. Full variable domain (remainder filled in from reference TRBV7-2 and TRBJ2-5): GAGVSQSPSNKVTEKGKDVELRCDPISGHTALYWYRQSLGQGLEFLIYFQGNSAPDKSGLPSDRFSAERTGGSVSTLTIQRTQQEDSAVYLCASRYMGETQYFGPGTRLLVL.

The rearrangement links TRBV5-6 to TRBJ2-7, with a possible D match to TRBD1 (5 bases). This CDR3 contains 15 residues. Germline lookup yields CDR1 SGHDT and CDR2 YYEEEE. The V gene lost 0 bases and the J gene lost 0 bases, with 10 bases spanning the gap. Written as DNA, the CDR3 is TGTGCCAGCAGCTTGGGAACAGACAGCTCCTACGAGCAGTACTTC. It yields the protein CASSLGTDSSYEQYF.

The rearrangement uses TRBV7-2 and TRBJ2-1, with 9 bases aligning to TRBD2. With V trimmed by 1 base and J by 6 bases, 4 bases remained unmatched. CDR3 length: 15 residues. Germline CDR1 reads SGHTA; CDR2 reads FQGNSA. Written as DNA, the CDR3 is TGTGCCAGCAGCTTAGATGGCGGGGGGGCCAATGAGCAGTTCTTC. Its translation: CASSLDGGGANEQFF.

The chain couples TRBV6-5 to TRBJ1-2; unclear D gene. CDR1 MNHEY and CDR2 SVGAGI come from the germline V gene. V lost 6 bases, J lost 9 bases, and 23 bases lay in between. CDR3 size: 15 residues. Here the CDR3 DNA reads TGTGCCAGCAGGGAATATAGGACGGCGTCGGGTAGCTACACCTTC. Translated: CASREYRTASGSYTF.

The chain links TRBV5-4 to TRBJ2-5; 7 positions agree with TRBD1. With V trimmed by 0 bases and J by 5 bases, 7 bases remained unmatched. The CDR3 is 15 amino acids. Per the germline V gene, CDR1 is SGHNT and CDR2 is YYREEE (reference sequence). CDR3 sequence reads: CASSLEGASRETQYF. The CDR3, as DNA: TGTGCCAGCAGCTTGGAGGGGGCCTCCAGGGAGACCCAGTACTTC.

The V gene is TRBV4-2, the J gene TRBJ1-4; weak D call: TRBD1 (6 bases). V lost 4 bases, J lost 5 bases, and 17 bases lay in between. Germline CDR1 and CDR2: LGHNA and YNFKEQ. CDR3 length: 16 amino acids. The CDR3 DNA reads TGTGCCAGCAGCCTTCTAAGCCGGGGGGCCAATGAAAAACTGTTTTTT. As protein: CASSLLSRGANEKLFF.

The CDR3 DNA reads as TGCAGCGTTACTACAGGGAGCACTGAAGCTTTCTTT. Translated, it gives CSVTTGSTEAFF. The V and J genes are TRBV29-1 and TRBJ1-1; tentative D call: TRBD1 (6 bases). Germline CDR1 and CDR2: SQVTM and ANQGSEA. Trimming shortened V by 5 bases and J by 4 bases, and 11 bases separated the two germline ends. CDR3 length: 12 amino acids.

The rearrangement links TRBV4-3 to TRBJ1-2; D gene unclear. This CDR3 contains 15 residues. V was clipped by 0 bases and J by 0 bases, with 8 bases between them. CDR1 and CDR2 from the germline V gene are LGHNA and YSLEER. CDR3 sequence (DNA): TGCGCCAGCAGCCAAGAACGCATAGCTAACTATGGCTACACCTTC. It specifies CASSQERIANYGYTF.

This CDR3 is CAWSVQGAYFYGYTF. The CDR3 DNA reads as TGTGCCTGGAGTGTACAGGGGGCGTACTTCTATGGCTACACCTTC. The rearrangement joins TRBV30 to TRBJ1-2; TRBD1 matches at 9 bases. The CDR3 has 15 residues. CDR1 is GTSNPN, CDR2 SVGIG, per germline (reference sequence). The V gene end was trimmed by 0 bases and the J gene end by 4 bases; junction bases not matched to a gene: 6.

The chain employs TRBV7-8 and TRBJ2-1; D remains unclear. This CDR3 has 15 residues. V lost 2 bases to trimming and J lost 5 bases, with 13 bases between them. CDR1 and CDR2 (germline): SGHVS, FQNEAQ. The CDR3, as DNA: TGTGCCAGCAGCTTATGGCGCACATTCCACAATGAGCAGTTCTTC. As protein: CASSLWRTFHNEQFF. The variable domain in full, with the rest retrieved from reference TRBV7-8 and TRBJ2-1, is GAGVSQSPRYKVAKRGQDVALRCDPISGHVSLFWYQQALGQGPEFLTYFQNEAQLDKSGLPSDRFFAERPEGSVSTLKIQRTQQEDSAVYLCASSLWRTFHNEQFFGPGTRLTVL.

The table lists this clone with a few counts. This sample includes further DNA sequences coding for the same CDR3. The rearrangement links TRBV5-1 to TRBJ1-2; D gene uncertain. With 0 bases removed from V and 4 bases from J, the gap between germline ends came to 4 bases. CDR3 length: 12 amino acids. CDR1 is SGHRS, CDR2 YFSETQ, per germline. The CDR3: CASSLDSYGYTF. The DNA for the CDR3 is TGCGCCAGCAGCTTGGACAGCTATGGCTACACCTTC.

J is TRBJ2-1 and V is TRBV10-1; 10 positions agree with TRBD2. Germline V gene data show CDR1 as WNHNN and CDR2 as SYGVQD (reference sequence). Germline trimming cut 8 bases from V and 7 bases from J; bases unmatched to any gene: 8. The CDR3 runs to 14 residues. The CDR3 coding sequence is TGCGCCAGCGCCGCAACTAGCGGGATTAATGAGCAGTTCTTC. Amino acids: CASAATSGINEQFF.

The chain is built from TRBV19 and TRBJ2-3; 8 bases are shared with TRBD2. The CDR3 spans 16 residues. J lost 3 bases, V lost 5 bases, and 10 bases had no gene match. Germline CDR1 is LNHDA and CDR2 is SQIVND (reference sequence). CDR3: CASSAAHSGITDTQYF. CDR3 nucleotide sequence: TGTGCCAGTAGTGCAGCCCATAGCGGGATTACAGATACGCAGTATTTT.

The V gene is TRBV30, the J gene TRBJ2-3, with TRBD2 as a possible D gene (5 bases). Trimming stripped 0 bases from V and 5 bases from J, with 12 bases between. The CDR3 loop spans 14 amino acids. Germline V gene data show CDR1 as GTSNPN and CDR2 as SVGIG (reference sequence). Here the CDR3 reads CAWSVGLAGDTQYF. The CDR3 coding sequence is TGTGCCTGGAGTGTAGGGCTAGCCGGAGATACGCAGTATTTT. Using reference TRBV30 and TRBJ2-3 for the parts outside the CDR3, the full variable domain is SQTIHQWPATLVQPVGSPLSLECTVEGTSNPNLYWYRQAAGRGLQLLFYSVGIGQISSEVPQNLSASRPQDRQFILSSKKLLLSDSGFYLCAWSVGLAGDTQYFGPGTRLTVL.

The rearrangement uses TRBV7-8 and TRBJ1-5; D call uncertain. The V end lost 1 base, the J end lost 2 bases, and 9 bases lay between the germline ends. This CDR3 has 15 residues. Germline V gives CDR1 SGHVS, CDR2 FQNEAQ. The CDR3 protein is CASSLGRAGNQPQHF. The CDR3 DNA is TGTGCCAGCAGCTTAGGACGGGCCGGCAATCAGCCCCAGCATTTT.

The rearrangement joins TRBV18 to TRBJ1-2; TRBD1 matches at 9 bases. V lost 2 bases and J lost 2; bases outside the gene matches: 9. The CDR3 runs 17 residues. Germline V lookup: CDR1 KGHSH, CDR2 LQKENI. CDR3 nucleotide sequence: TGTGCCAGCTCACCATTGGGTCCAGGGACAGGGAACTATGGCTACACCTTC. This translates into CASSPLGPGTGNYGYTF.

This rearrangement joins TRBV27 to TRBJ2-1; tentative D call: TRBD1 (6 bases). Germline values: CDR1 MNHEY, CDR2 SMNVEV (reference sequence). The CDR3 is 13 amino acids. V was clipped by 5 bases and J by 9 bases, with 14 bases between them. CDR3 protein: CASSNTGKSEQFF. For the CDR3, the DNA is TGTGCCAGCAGTAACACAGGGAAGAGTGAGCAGTTCTTC.